What follows describes a single T cell receptor (beta chain). Antigen: not known. The data stem from a study of shared clonotypes between healthy human individuals. Regarding the study as a whole: The sharing of around 5% of naive CD4 clonotypes was seen across a handful of donors.

Losses at the gene ends were 6 bases for V and 0 bases for J; bases not matched to a gene: 5. Germline CDR1 reads MNHEY; CDR2 reads SMNVEV (reference sequence). This CDR3 is 15 amino acids long. Here immunoSEQ multiplex PCR was the method, and the copy in TCRdb shows in-frame clones only, minus some. The sample lists some 2.1 million clones; 85% to 95% were seen once. The naive CD8 population came from CD45RO-negative cells selected for CCR7, without terminally differentiated effector memory CD45RA+ cells. The sample was naive CD8+ T cells from PBMCs. This clonotype was sampled from a man aged 18 to 30 in good health. Some clones in this sample may be carry-over from other donors' samples. The chain is built from TRBV27 and TRBJ2-3; 8 bases agree with TRBD2. The CDR3 nucleotides read TGTGCCAGCAGCCGGACTAGCAGCAGCACAGATACGCAGTATTTT. It is translated as CASSRTSSSTDTQYF.